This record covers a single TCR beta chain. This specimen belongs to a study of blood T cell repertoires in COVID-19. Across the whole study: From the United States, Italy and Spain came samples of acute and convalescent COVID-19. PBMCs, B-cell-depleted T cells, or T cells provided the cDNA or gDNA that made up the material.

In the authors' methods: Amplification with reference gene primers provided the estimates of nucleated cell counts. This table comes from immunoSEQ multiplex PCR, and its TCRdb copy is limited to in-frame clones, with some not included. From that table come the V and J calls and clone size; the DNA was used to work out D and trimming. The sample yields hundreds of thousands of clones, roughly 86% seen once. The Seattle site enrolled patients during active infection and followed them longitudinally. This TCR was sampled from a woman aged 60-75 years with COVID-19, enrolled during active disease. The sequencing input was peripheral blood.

Here the CDR3 DNA reads TGTGCCACCACGGGAGGAGCGAACACTGAAGCTTTCTTT. It translates to CATTGGANTEAFF. This sequence joins TRBV5-4 and TRBJ1-1; no clear D. The CDR3 is 13 amino acids. Germline V gene sequence: CDR1 SGHNT, CDR2 YYREEE (reference sequence). V dropped 9 bases and J dropped 1 base, with 13 bases sitting between them. Combining the CDR3 with reference TRBV5-4 and TRBJ1-1 gives the whole variable domain ETGVTQSPTHLIKTRGQQVTLRCSSQSGHNTVSWYQQALGQGPQFIFQYYREEENGRGNFPPRFSGLQFPNYSSELNVNALELDDSALYLCATTGGANTEAFFGQGTRLTVV.